The clone carrying this T cell receptor (beta chain) was observed at least ten times. Germline V gene sequence: CDR1 SGDLS, CDR2 YYNGEE. CDR3 length equals 16 residues. V lost 6 bases to trimming and J lost 0 bases, with 18 bases between them. TCRdb reanalysed the 5' RACE reads using MiXCR and keeps one entry per CDR3 protein. This sample carries some 50,000 distinct CDR3 sequences, 5.6% of them seen once, and the ten largest clones take 4.5%. This entry is derived from a study of early T cells in non-severe SARS-CoV-2 infection. The chain couples TRBV9 to TRBJ1-1; TRBD1 might be the D (6 bases). Sequencing was performed on whole blood. The receptor was isolated from an adult who was a healthcare worker with PCR-confirmed SARS-CoV-2 infection or an uninfected control (not recorded which). CDR3 bases: TGTGCCAGCACCCCAAACGGGGGCAGGATGAACACTGAAGCTTTCTTT. Protein product: CASTPNGGRMNTEAFF.